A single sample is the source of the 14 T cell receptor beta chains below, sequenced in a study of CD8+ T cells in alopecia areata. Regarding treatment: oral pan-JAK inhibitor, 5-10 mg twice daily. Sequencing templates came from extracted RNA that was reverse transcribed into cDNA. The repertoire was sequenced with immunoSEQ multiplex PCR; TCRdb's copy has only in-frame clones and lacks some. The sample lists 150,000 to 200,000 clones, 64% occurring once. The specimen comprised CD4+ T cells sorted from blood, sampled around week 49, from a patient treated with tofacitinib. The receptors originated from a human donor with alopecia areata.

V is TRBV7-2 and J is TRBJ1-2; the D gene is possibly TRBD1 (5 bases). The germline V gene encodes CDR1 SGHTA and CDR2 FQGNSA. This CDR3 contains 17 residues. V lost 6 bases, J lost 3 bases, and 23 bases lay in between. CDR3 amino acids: CASSSLRRNRHYYGYTF. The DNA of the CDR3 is TGTGCCAGCAGTTCCCTCAGGCGAAACAGGCACTACTATGGCTACACCTTC.

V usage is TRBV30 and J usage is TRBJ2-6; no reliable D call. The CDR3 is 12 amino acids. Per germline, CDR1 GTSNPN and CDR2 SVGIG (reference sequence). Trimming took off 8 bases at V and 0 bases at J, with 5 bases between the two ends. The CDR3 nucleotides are TGTGCCGGGGACTCTGGGGCCAACGTCCTGACTTTC. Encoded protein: CAGDSGANVLTF.

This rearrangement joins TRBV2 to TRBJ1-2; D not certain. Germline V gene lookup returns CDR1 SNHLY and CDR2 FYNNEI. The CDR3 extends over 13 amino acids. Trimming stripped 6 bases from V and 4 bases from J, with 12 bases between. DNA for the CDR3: TGTGCCAGCAGGAGTCTAGCCCCCTATGGCTACACCTTC. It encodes CASRSLAPYGYTF.

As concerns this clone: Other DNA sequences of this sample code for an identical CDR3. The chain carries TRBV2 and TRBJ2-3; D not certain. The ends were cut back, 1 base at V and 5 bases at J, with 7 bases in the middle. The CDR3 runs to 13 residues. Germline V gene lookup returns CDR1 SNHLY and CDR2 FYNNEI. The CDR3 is CASSEGLGDTQYF. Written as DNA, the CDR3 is TGTGCCAGCAGTGAAGGGCTCGGAGATACGCAGTATTTT. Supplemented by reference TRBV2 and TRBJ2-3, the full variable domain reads EPEVTQTPSHQVTQMGQEVILRCVPISNHLYFYWYRQILGQKVEFLVSFYNNEISEKSEIFDDQFSVERPDGSNFTLKIRSTKLEDSAMYFCASSEGLGDTQYFGPGTRLTVL.

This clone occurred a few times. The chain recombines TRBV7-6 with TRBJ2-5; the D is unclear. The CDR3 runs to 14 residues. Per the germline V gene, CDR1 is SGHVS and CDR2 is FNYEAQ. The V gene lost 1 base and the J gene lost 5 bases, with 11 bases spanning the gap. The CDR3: CASSLVSAGETQYF. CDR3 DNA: TGTGCCAGCAGCTTAGTTTCGGCTGGGGAGACCCAGTACTTC.

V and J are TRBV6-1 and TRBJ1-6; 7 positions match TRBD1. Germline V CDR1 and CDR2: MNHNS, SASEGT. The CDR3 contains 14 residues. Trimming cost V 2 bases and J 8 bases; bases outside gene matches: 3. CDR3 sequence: CASSERQGHSPLHF. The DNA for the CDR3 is TGTGCCAGCAGTGAACGACAGGGTCATTCACCCCTCCACTTT.

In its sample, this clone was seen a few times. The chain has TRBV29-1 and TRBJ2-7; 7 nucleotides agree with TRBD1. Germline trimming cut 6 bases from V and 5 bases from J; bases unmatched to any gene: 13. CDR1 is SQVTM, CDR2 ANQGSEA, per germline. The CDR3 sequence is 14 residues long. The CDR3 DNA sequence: TGCAGCGTGGAGTCCCCCACAGGGGTTGACGAGCAGTACTTC. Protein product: CSVESPTGVDEQYF.

The CDR3 protein is CSVDGQAPTNEQFF. In nucleotides, the CDR3 is TGCAGCGTTGACGGGCAGGCCCCAACCAATGAGCAGTTCTTC. The chain couples TRBV29-1 to TRBJ2-1; D is unresolved. The CDR3 is 14 amino acids. Trimming removed 3 bases from V and 6 bases from J, with 15 bases in between. The germline gives CDR1 SQVTM, CDR2 ANQGSEA.

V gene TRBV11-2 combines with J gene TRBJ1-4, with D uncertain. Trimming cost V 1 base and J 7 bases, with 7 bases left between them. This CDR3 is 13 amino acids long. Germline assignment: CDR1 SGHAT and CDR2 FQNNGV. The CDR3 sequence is CASSLGFGEKLFF. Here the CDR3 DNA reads TGTGCCAGCAGCTTAGGGTTTGGTGAAAAACTGTTTTTT.

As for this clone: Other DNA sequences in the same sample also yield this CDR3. CDR3 bases: TGTGCCAGCAGCTCCGCCTACGAGCAGTACTTC. It translates to CASSSAYEQYF. The V call is TRBV7-2, the J call TRBJ2-7, with D uncertain. The V end lost 4 bases, the J end lost 2 bases, and 3 bases lay between the germline ends. The CDR3 is 11 residues long. Germline V lookup: CDR1 SGHTA, CDR2 FQGNSA. Full variable domain (rest looked up from reference TRBV7-2 and TRBJ2-7): GAGVSQSPSNKVTEKGKDVELRCDPISGHTALYWYRQSLGQGLEFLIYFQGNSAPDKSGLPSDRFSAERTGGSVSTLTIQRTQQEDSAVYLCASSSAYEQYFGPGTRLTVT.

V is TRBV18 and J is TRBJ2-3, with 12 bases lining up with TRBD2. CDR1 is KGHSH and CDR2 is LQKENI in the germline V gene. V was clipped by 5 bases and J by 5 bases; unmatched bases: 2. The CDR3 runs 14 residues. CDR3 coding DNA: TGTGCCAGCTCATCGGGACTAGCGGGAGATACGCAGTATTTT. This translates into CASSSGLAGDTQYF.

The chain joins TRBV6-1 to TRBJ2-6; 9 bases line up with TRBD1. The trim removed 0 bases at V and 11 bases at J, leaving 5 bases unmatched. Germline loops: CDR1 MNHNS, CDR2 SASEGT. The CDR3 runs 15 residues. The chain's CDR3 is CASSEAGQGTYVLTF. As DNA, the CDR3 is TGTGCCAGCAGTGAAGCGGGACAGGGAACCTACGTCCTGACTTTC.

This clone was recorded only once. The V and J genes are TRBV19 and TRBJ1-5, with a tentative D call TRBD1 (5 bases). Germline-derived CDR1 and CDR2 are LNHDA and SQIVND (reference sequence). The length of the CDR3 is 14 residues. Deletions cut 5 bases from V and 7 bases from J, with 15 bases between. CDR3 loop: CASSPGLITQPQHF. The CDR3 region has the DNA TGTGCCAGTAGTCCGGGACTCATAACCCAGCCCCAGCATTTT.

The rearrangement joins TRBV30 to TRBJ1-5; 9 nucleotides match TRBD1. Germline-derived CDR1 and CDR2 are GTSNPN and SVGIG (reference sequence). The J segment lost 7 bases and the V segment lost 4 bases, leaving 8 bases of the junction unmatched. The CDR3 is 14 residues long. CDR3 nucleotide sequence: TGTGCCTGGAAAACACAGGGGGCACAGCAGCCCCAGCATTTT. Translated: CAWKTQGAQQPQHF.